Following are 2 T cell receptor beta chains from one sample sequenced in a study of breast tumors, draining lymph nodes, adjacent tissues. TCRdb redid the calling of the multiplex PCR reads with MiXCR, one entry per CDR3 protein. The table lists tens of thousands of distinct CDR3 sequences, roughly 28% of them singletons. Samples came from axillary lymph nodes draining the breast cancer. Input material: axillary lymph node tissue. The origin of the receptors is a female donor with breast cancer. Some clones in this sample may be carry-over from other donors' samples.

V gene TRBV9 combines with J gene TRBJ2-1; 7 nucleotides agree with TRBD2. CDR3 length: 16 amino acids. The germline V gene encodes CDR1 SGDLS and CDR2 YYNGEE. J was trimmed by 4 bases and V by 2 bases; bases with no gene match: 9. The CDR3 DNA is TGTGCCAGCAGCGTTGATATGGGCGGGGGTTACAATGAGCAGTTCTTC. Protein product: CASSVDMGGGYNEQFF.

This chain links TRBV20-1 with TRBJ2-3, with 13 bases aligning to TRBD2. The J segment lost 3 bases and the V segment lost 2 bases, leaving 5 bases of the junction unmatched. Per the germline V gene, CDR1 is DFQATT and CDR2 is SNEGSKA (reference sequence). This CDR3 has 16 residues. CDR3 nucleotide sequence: TGCAGTGCTAGACGGGGGACTAGCGGGACTACAGATACGCAGTATTTT. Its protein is CSARRGTSGTTDTQYF.